This T cell receptor beta chain was documented in a study of T cell repertoires in cytomegalovirus infection (dated by TCRdb to about 2019). Background on the whole study: The peptide stimulations were aimed at well-studied HLA-B-restricted epitopes as well as recently identified HLA-C-restricted CMV epitopes, whose presentation resists viral immunomodulation. Donor HLA type was relevant to the analysis, as public TCR beta signatures indicated carriage of CMV infection together with the matching HLA type. General study outcomes and caveats: The ex vivo response was dominated by HLA-C-restricted CMV-specific TCR beta clonotypes, which also provided the single most frequent clonotype in two of eight donors. In both this cohort and an independent cohort of over 350 donors, the cumulative frequency of public TCR beta family members distinguished carriers of CMV infection plus the relevant HLA type.

V is trimmed back by 7 bases and J by 8 bases, and the junction contains 10 bases that no gene match accounts for. The CDR1 and CDR2 encoded by the germline V gene (reference sequence) are MNHEY and SMNVEV. The CDR3, from cysteine to phenylalanine, totals 13 residues. Just CDR3 DNA is preserved here, 39 bases in frame from base 1. In the case of this clonotype: Its antigen remains unidentified. No much larger clone is present one base from it, and per-base qualities are unavailable.

The instrument was an Illumina HiSeq 1500. Clones were called with MiXCR by TCRdb after fastp trimmed the public reads at Q25, and only in-frame beta chains were retained. CDR3 protein sequences are deduplicated, and each keeps its most common genes and DNA. Counted in this sample were about 900,000 distinct CDR3 sequences; around 31% of them appeared once. Around 15% of the sample is held by the ten biggest clonotypes. The sample's treatment or condition label, decoded: in vitro stimulation with specific CMV peptide epitopes to enrich CMV-specific T cells. Sequences were derived from cultured CD8+ T cells from PBMCs, sampled from culture after CMV antigen stimulation. The chain was built from TRBV27 and TRBJ1-1; a stretch of 7 junction bases matches TRBD1. The source is a human donor in good health (CMV status not recorded). Some clones in this sample may be carry-over from other donors' samples. The DNA sequence is as follows: TGTGCCAGCATTTTCCGACAGGGTGGGGAAGCTTTCTTT. It encodes CASIFRQGGEAFF.